Listed here is a single T cell receptor (beta chain). This sample was taken from a study of CD4 T cell repertoires in COVID-19. Sequenced by immunoSEQ multiplex PCR; TCRdb stores in-frame clones only, minus some. The data hold approximately 75,000 clones, with about four fifths observed a single time. V trimming: 4 bases; J trimming: 4 bases; junction bases outside the gene matches: 8. The germline gives CDR1 SGHDT, CDR2 YYEEEE. CDR3 size: 15 residues. The chain joins TRBV5-6 to TRBJ2-1; 7 bases line up with TRBD1. This TCR derives from a human donor who had COVID-19. The material sequenced was CD4+ T cells from peripheral blood, taken after recovery from COVID-19. The CDR3 DNA is TGTGCCAGCAGCCTCCGGGACAGCGCTTACAATGAGCAGTTCTTC. Translation gives CASSLRDSAYNEQFF.